These 2 T cell receptor beta chains were sequenced from one sample in a study of Ad26.COV2.S vaccination and SARS-CoV-2 variants. Indicated treatment: approximately 18 received Ad26.COV2.S at low or high dose, single or two shots; 5 received placebo; per-sample allocation not given. Samples analyzed were those drawn on day 63 after the first vaccine or placebo injection. This table comes from immunoSEQ multiplex PCR, and its TCRdb copy is limited to in-frame clones, with some not included. The sample has 350,000 to 500,000 clones, over 75% seen once. The source material was peripheral blood, sampled in a trial of Ad26.COV2.S vaccine versus placebo. These TCRs come from a person aged 18-60 years who received the Ad26.COV2.S COVID-19 vaccine or a placebo.

The V call is TRBV29-1, the J call TRBJ2-4; D gene unclear. This CDR3 comprises 12 residues. Trimming cost V 4 bases and J 8 bases, with 12 bases left between them. Germline V gene sequence: CDR1 SQVTM, CDR2 ANQGSEA. The CDR3: CSVGSVGDIQYF. Written as DNA, the CDR3 is TGCAGCGTTGGGTCCGTGGGTGACATTCAGTACTTC.

The rearrangement links TRBV7-9 to TRBJ2-5, with 14 bases aligning to TRBD2. Trimming removed 5 bases from V and 4 bases from J; junction bases left unmatched: 12. This CDR3 region has 18 residues. Germline lookup yields CDR1 SEHNR and CDR2 FQNEAQ (reference sequence). The DNA for the CDR3 is TGTGCCAGCAGCGATCCCGGGACTAGCGGGAGACCCCCAGAGACCCAGTACTTC. This gives the protein CASSDPGTSGRPPETQYF.